This is a list of T cell receptor beta chains from one sample in a study of T-cell memory formation after mild COVID-19. TCRdb itself ran the 5' RACE reads through MiXCR, one entry per CDR3 protein. Here the sample spans 350,000 to 450,000 distinct CDR3 sequences, 20% being singletons. The sample consisted of PBMCs or a T cell subset sorted from them (not recorded which). The receptors come from an adult woman who had mild COVID-19 (a few samples of this study predate the infection). Cell type and time point are not known. Each CDR3 is given with its conserved first and last residue. Each record gives: clone size, V gene, J gene, D gene, CDR3 protein, CDR3 DNA. A D gene is named only where the DNA matches it firmly. Part of the rows lack a size; the others show once, few, many or a class for expanded clones.

size: few; V: TRBV24-1; J: TRBJ2-3; D: TRBD1; CDR3: CATRGWTGDTDTQYF; DNA: TGTGCCACCAGAGGGTGGACAGGAGACACAGATACGCAGTATTTT
size: NA; V: TRBV7-2; J: TRBJ2-2; D: TRBD2; CDR3: CASRPPGTIPGELFF; DNA: TGTGCCAGCAGACCCCCCGGGACTATTCCCGGGGAGCTGTTTTTT
size: NA; V: TRBV5-1; J: TRBJ1-6; D: NA; CDR3: CASSLDGASKSPLHF; DNA: TGCGCCAGCAGCTTGGATGGGGCATCCAAATCACCCCTCCACTTT
size: NA; V: TRBV20-1; J: TRBJ2-1; D: NA; CDR3: CSARVASDFNEQFF; DNA: TGCAGTGCTAGAGTGGCTAGCGATTTCAATGAGCAGTTCTTC
size: NA; V: TRBV12-3/TRBV12-4; J: TRBJ2-6; D: TRBD1; CDR3: CASSGTGDPPGANVLTF; DNA: TGTGCCAGCAGTGGGACAGGGGATCCCCCAGGGGCCAACGTCCTGACTTTC
size: NA; V: TRBV20-1; J: TRBJ2-7; D: TRBD2; CDR3: CSARGGPDEQYF; DNA: TGCAGTGCGCGGGGGGGCCCTGATGAGCAGTACTTC
size: few; V: TRBV5-1; J: TRBJ2-5; D: NA; CDR3: CASSLSRGSRETQYF; DNA: TGCGCCAGCAGCTTAAGCAGGGGTTCGAGGGAGACCCAGTACTTC
size: few; V: TRBV24-1; J: TRBJ2-1; D: TRBD1; CDR3: CATRSGTGAYNEQFF; DNA: TGTGCCACCAGATCCGGGACAGGGGCCTACAATGAGCAGTTCTTC
size: few; V: TRBV7-2; J: TRBJ2-7; D: TRBD2; CDR3: CASSGYSGSYEQYF; DNA: TGTGCCAGCAGCGGATATAGCGGGAGCTACGAGCAGTACTTC
size: NA; V: TRBV18; J: TRBJ2-7; D: TRBD1; CDR3: CASSPSRDRLSYEQYF; DNA: TGTGCCAGCTCACCATCCCGGGACAGACTATCCTACGAGCAGTACTTC
size: many; V: TRBV6-5; J: TRBJ1-1; D: NA; CDR3: CASSYSGGNTEAFF; DNA: TGTGCCAGCAGCTATTCCGGGGGGAACACTGAAGCTTTCTTT
size: NA; V: TRBV11-2; J: TRBJ2-2; D: TRBD2; CDR3: CASSHIAGTRAGELFF; DNA: TGTGCCAGCAGCCATATAGCGGGGACCCGAGCCGGGGAGCTGTTTTTT
size: NA; V: TRBV27; J: TRBJ1-5; D: NA; CDR3: CASRGGTAVGSQHF; DNA: TGTGCCAGCAGGGGCGGGACTGCAGTCGGATCCCAGCATTTT
size: NA; V: TRBV7-8; J: TRBJ1-3; D: NA; CDR3: CASSLGECPRSGNTIYF; DNA: TGTGCCAGCAGCTTAGGTGAATGTCCCCGCTCTGGAAACACCATATATTTT
size: NA; V: TRBV2; J: TRBJ2-3; D: NA; CDR3: CASWSQGYRADTQYF; DNA: TGTGCCAGCTGGTCACAGGGCTATCGTGCAGATACGCAGTATTTT
size: NA; V: TRBV11-1; J: TRBJ2-1; D: TRBD1; CDR3: CASSLPGQGLHEQFF; DNA: TGTGCCAGCAGCTTACCGGGACAGGGGTTACATGAGCAGTTCTTC
size: NA; V: TRBV5-1; J: TRBJ2-1; D: TRBD2; CDR3: CASSLVTSGGSVGNEQFF; DNA: TGCGCCAGCAGCTTGGTGACTAGCGGGGGAAGTGTTGGCAATGAGCAGTTCTTC
size: many; V: TRBV20-1; J: TRBJ2-3; D: NA; CDR3: CSAREGPEADTQYF; DNA: TGCAGTGCTAGAGAGGGCCCAGAAGCAGATACGCAGTATTTT
size: few; V: TRBV14; J: TRBJ1-2; D: NA; CDR3: CASSQSGGVYGYTF; DNA: TGTGCCAGCAGCCAAAGTGGGGGAGTATATGGCTACACCTTC
size: few; V: TRBV12-3/TRBV12-4; J: TRBJ1-1; D: NA; CDR3: CASSLWRTEAFF; DNA: TGTGCCAGCAGTTTATGGAGAACCGAAGCTTTCTTT
size: NA; V: TRBV19; J: TRBJ2-1; D: NA; CDR3: CASSPGSMGWEQFF; DNA: TGTGCCAGCAGTCCGGGCTCTATGGGGTGGGAGCAGTTCTTC
size: few; V: TRBV2; J: TRBJ1-5; D: NA; CDR3: CASYGGMNQPQHF; DNA: TGTGCCAGCTATGGGGGGATGAACCAGCCCCAGCATTTT
size: few; V: TRBV20-1; J: TRBJ1-1; D: NA; CDR3: CSARPDRRPFF; DNA: TGCAGTGCTAGGCCCGACCGTAGGCCTTTCTTT
size: NA; V: TRBV6-5; J: TRBJ2-7; D: NA; CDR3: CASSYDGRQEMYF; DNA: TGTGCCAGCAGTTACGATGGGCGACAGGAGATGTACTTC
size: few; V: TRBV7-2; J: TRBJ1-2; D: NA; CDR3: CASSSEVGIAYGYTF; DNA: TGTGCCAGCAGCTCGGAAGTGGGGATTGCCTATGGCTACACCTTC
size: many; V: TRBV9; J: TRBJ2-1; D: NA; CDR3: CASSVTGDPPSFEQFF; DNA: TGTGCCAGCAGCGTAACGGGGGACCCACCTTCCTTTGAGCAGTTCTTC
size: many; V: TRBV7-9; J: TRBJ2-4; D: NA; CDR3: CASSRTEEFGDIQYF; DNA: TGTGCCAGCAGCCGGACAGAGGAATTCGGAGACATTCAGTACTTC
size: few; V: TRBV12-3/TRBV12-4; J: TRBJ2-1; D: NA; CDR3: CASSRDYEQFF; DNA: TGTGCCAGCAGCAGAGACTATGAGCAGTTCTTC
size: NA; V: TRBV12-1; J: TRBJ2-7; D: NA; CDR3: CASSLLAGGPHGSYEQYF; DNA: TGTGCCAGCAGCTTACTAGCGGGAGGGCCCCACGGCTCCTACGAGCAGTACTTC
size: many; V: TRBV7-9; J: TRBJ2-7; D: TRBD2; CDR3: CASSSGRERNYEQYF; DNA: TGTGCCAGCAGCTCCGGGCGGGAGAGAAACTACGAGCAGTACTTC
size: few; V: TRBV12-3/TRBV12-4; J: TRBJ1-2; D: TRBD1; CDR3: CASSSTGGRGYTF; DNA: TGTGCCAGCAGTTCGACAGGGGGCCGTGGCTACACCTTC
size: NA; V: TRBV7-9; J: TRBJ2-4; D: TRBD1; CDR3: CASSFSGQGDKNIQYF; DNA: TGTGCCAGCAGCTTTTCCGGACAGGGTGACAAAAACATTCAGTACTTC
size: NA; V: TRBV12-3/TRBV12-4; J: TRBJ2-3; D: NA; CDR3: CASSYSLALQTSTDTQYF; DNA: TGTGCCAGCAGTTACTCTCTGGCACTGCAGACTAGCACAGATACGCAGTATTTT
size: once; V: TRBV27; J: TRBJ2-1; D: NA; CDR3: CASSPYVTYNEQFF; DNA: TGTGCCAGCAGTCCGTACGTTACCTACAATGAGCAGTTCTTC
size: NA; V: TRBV6-2/TRBV6-3; J: TRBJ2-1; D: NA; CDR3: CASTFDRRGWYNEQFF; DNA: TGTGCCAGCACATTCGACCGACGGGGGTGGTACAATGAGCAGTTCTTC
size: few; V: TRBV10-3; J: TRBJ2-3; D: NA; CDR3: CALASSTDTQYF; DNA: TGTGCCCTAGCCTCTAGCACAGATACGCAGTATTTT
size: few; V: TRBV20-1; J: TRBJ2-2; D: NA; CDR3: CSAREGDTGELFF; DNA: TGCAGTGCTAGAGAGGGGGACACCGGGGAGCTGTTTTTT
size: NA; V: TRBV7-9; J: TRBJ2-1; D: TRBD1; CDR3: CASSLLGGSPWQFF; DNA: TGTGCCAGCAGCTTACTAGGGGGCTCCCCTTGGCAGTTCTTC
size: NA; V: TRBV5-4; J: TRBJ2-3; D: TRBD2; CDR3: CASSLEVLAGVNTDTQYF; DNA: TGTGCCAGCAGCTTGGAGGTTTTAGCGGGTGTTAACACAGATACGCAGTATTTT
size: few; V: TRBV20-1; J: TRBJ2-5; D: NA; CDR3: CSARKAGAQETQYF; DNA: TGCAGTGCTAGGAAGGCAGGGGCCCAAGAGACCCAGTACTTC
size: few; V: TRBV12-3/TRBV12-4; J: TRBJ2-7; D: NA; CDR3: CASSLGEDSLDEQYF; DNA: TGTGCCAGCAGTTTGGGGGAGGACAGCCTGGACGAGCAGTACTTC
size: few; V: TRBV29-1; J: TRBJ2-3; D: NA; CDR3: CSVEDQGGTDTQYF; DNA: TGCAGCGTTGAAGATCAAGGGGGTACAGATACGCAGTATTTT
size: NA; V: TRBV5-5; J: TRBJ2-7; D: NA; CDR3: CASSWRVGTPGEQYF; DNA: TGTGCCAGCAGCTGGCGCGTGGGGACACCTGGCGAGCAGTACTTC
size: few; V: TRBV4-2; J: TRBJ2-1; D: NA; CDR3: CASSKTSYEQFF; DNA: TGTGCCAGCAGCAAGACATCCTATGAGCAGTTCTTC
size: few; V: TRBV12-3/TRBV12-4; J: TRBJ2-3; D: TRBD1; CDR3: CASSRNQGGTDTQYF; DNA: TGTGCCAGCAGTCGAAACCAGGGGGGCACAGATACGCAGTATTTT
size: NA; V: TRBV7-9; J: TRBJ1-4; D: TRBD1; CDR3: CASSLEGTGVNEKLFF; DNA: TGTGCCAGCAGCTTAGAAGGGACAGGGGTCAATGAAAAACTGTTTTTT
size: few; V: TRBV5-5; J: TRBJ2-7; D: NA; CDR3: CASNGRGSTYEQYF; DNA: TGTGCCAGCAACGGTCGGGGGTCAACCTACGAGCAGTACTTC
size: few; V: TRBV24-1; J: TRBJ2-3; D: TRBD2; CDR3: CATSDRGTSGSRRDTQYF; DNA: TGTGCCACCAGTGACCGCGGGACTAGCGGGAGTAGGAGGGATACGCAGTATTTT
size: few; V: TRBV5-1; J: TRBJ2-1; D: NA; CDR3: CASSWQGTDEQFF; DNA: TGCGCCAGCAGCTGGCAGGGAACTGATGAGCAGTTCTTC
size: NA; V: TRBV12-3/TRBV12-4; J: TRBJ2-1; D: TRBD2; CDR3: CASSFSGGYNEQFF; DNA: TGTGCCAGCAGTTTTAGCGGGGGTTACAATGAGCAGTTCTTC
size: NA; V: TRBV30; J: TRBJ2-2; D: NA; CDR3: CAWSQGTAGELFF; DNA: TGTGCCTGGTCCCAGGGTACCGCCGGGGAGCTGTTTTTT
size: NA; V: TRBV6-5; J: TRBJ2-7; D: NA; CDR3: CASRFLSSSEQYF; DNA: TGTGCCAGCAGATTTCTTAGCTCCTCCGAGCAGTACTTC
size: NA; V: TRBV5-5; J: TRBJ1-5; D: TRBD1; CDR3: CASTRTGDQPQHF; DNA: TGTGCCAGCACCAGGACAGGGGATCAGCCCCAGCATTTT
size: few; V: TRBV6-2/TRBV6-3; J: TRBJ2-7; D: NA; CDR3: CASSDPPGGHEQYF; DNA: TGTGCCAGCAGTGATCCCCCGGGGGGCCACGAGCAGTACTTC
size: few; V: TRBV7-9; J: TRBJ1-1; D: TRBD1; CDR3: CASSAGTGVNTEAFF; DNA: TGTGCCAGCAGCGCAGGGACAGGGGTAAACACTGAAGCTTTCTTT
size: NA; V: TRBV24-1; J: TRBJ2-5; D: NA; CDR3: CATSDSQETQYF; DNA: TGTGCCACCAGTGACTCCCAAGAGACCCAGTACTTC
size: few; V: TRBV7-2; J: TRBJ1-1; D: NA; CDR3: CASTYTPGGNTEAFF; DNA: TGTGCCAGCACCTATACCCCAGGAGGAAACACTGAAGCTTTCTTT
size: few; V: TRBV6-6; J: TRBJ2-6; D: TRBD1; CDR3: CASSYATGGASGANVLTF; DNA: TGTGCCAGCAGTTACGCGACAGGGGGCGCGAGTGGGGCCAACGTCCTGACTTTC
size: few; V: TRBV3-1; J: TRBJ2-3; D: NA; CDR3: CASSPLNTQYF; DNA: TGTGCCAGCAGCCCTCTGAATACGCAGTATTTT
size: NA; V: TRBV10-3; J: TRBJ2-2; D: NA; CDR3: CAISDKGANTGELFF; DNA: TGTGCCATCAGTGATAAAGGGGCGAACACCGGGGAGCTGTTTTTT